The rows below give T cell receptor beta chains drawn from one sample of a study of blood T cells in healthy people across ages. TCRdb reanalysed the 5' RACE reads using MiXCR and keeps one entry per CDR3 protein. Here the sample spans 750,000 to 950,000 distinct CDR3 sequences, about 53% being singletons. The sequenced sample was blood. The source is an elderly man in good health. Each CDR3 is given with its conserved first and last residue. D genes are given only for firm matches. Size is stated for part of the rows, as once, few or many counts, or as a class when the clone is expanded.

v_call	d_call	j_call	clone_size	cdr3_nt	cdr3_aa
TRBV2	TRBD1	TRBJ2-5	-	TGTGCCAGCACGGCAGGGGGGACCCAGTACTTC	CASTAGGTQYF
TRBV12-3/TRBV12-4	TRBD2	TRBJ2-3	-	TGTGCCAGCAGTGTAAGACGGGGGGAGGTTGAGCACAGATACGCGTATTTT	CASSVRRGEVEHRYAYF
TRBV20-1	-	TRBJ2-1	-	TGCAGTGCTAGAGAATATGACCGGGGCAGCTCCTACAATGAGCAGTTCTTC	CSAREYDRGSSYNEQFF
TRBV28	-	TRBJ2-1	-	TGTGCCAGCAGTTTTGGGCTAATGGAGCAGTTCTTC	CASSFGLMEQFF
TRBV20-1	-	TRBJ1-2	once	TGCAGTGCTAGAGATGGGGCCGAACGTAAGGATGGCTACACCTTC	CSARDGAERKDGYTF
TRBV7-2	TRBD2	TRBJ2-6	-	TGTGCCAGCAGCTTACCTAGCGGAGTCTCTGGGGCCAACGTCCTGACTTTC	CASSLPSGVSGANVLTF
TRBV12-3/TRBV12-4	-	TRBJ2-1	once	TGTGCCAGCGTCAGCTTTCCCGTCTACAATGAGCAGTTCTTC	CASVSFPVYNEQFF
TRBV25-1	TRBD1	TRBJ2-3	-	TGTGCCAGCAGTGGCAGGGGGCGATCCCCCAGAGACGCGTATTTT	CASSGRGRSPRDAYF
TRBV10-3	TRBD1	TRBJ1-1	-	TGTGCCATCACTGGTAACAGGGGGAACACTGAAGCTTTCTTT	CAITGNRGNTEAFF
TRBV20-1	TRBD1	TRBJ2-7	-	TGCAGTGCTAGAGACCCGGGACAGGGGGCTGTCGAGCAGTACTTC	CSARDPGQGAVEQYF
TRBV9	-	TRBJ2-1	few	TGTGCCAGCAGCGCGTCGGGAGCACCCTACAATGAGCAGTTCTTC	CASSASGAPYNEQFF
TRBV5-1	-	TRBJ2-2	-	TGCGCCAGCAGTTACGGAGGGGAACCCGGGGAGCTGTTTTTT	CASSYGGEPGELFF
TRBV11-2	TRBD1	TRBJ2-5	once	TGTGCCAGCAGCTCCTGGACAGGGGGCCAAGGGACCCAGTACTTC	CASSSWTGGQGTQYF
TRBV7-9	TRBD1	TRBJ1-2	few	TGTGCCAGCAGCTTCGGGACAGGGAGAGGCTACACCTTC	CASSFGTGRGYTF
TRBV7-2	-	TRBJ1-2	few	TGTGCCAGCAGCTCCAGAACCCCTTATGGCTACACCTTC	CASSSRTPYGYTF
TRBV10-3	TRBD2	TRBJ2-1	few	TGTGCCATCGGGTCAGAGCAGGGAACGGGCGGGAGTCAGCAGTTCTTC	CAIGSEQGTGGSQQFF
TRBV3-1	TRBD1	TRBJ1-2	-	TGTGCCAGCAGCCAAGAGTGGGACAGGCTGGTCCCCTATGGCTACACCTTC	CASSQEWDRLVPYGYTF
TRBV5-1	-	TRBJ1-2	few	TGCGCCAGCAGCCGCGGACAGCCGACGGGGGGCTACACCTTC	CASSRGQPTGGYTF
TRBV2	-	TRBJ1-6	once	TGTGCCAGCAGTGAAGCAACGAAGGGTTCTTCACCCCTCCACTTT	CASSEATKGSSPLHF
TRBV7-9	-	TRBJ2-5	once	TGTGCCAGCAGATGGGAGGAGACCCAGTACTTC	CASRWEETQYF
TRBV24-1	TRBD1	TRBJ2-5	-	TGTGCCACCAGTGAACAGGGACAGGGCTACAATGAGCAGTACTTC	CATSEQGQGYNEQYF
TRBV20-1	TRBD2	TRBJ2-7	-	TGCAGTGCTAAAGCGGGATCCGGCTACGAGCAGTACTTC	CSAKAGSGYEQYF
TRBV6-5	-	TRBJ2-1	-	TGTGCCAGCAGTTACTCGGACGGTTTTGATGAGCAGTTCTTC	CASSYSDGFDEQFF
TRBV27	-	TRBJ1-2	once	TGTGCCAGCAGTCCCCGACCTGCAGCTAACTATGGCTACACCTTC	CASSPRPAANYGYTF
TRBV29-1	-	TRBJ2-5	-	TGCAGCTGGAGGCAGGGAAATTTTTACAATGAGCAGTACTTC	CSWRQGNFYNEQYF
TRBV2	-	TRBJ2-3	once	TGTGCCAGCAGTGAAGTTACGCGGGATACGCAGTATTTT	CASSEVTRDTQYF
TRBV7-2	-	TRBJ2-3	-	TGTGCCAGCAGCTTAGGGACTCGGACCAGATACGCGTATTTT	CASSLGTRTRYAYF
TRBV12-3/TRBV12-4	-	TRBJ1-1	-	TGTGCCAGCAGTTTAGCTGGACGGTCGGGAACTGAAGCTTTCTTT	CASSLAGRSGTEAFF
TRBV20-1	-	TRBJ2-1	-	TGCAGTGCTAGAGTCCCCCACTGGTCCGGGGAGACCCAGTTCTTC	CSARVPHWSGETQFF